This section outlines one T cell receptor (beta chain) sequence together with its context. This sample is part of a study of blood T cell repertoires in COVID-19. Study-level background: Some COVID-19 samples were acute and others convalescent; all came from the United States, Italy and Spain. In each case, the material was cDNA or gDNA derived from T cells, B-cell-depleted T cells, or PBMCs.

Authors' data handling: Reference gene primer amplification yielded estimated nucleated cell counts. Sequenced by immunoSEQ multiplex PCR; TCRdb stores in-frame clones only, minus some. V, J and clone size reflect that table, while D and trimming were determined from the DNA. Among 400,000 to 450,000 clones listed, around 91% were seen once. It was during active infection that Seattle patients were enrolled and then longitudinally followed. Germline CDR1 SGHNT, CDR2 YENEEA. V lost 2 bases to trimming and J lost 1 base, with 8 bases between them. The CDR3 totals 14 residues. The sample comprised peripheral blood. J is TRBJ1-2 and V is TRBV11-3; D is ambiguous. This TCR was recovered from a woman between 40 and 55 years old with COVID-19, enrolled during active disease. CDR3 protein: CASSLIPRNYGYTF. CDR3 bases: TGTGCCAGCAGCTTAATTCCCCGTAACTATGGCTACACCTTC. The full variable domain, its missing parts supplied by reference TRBV11-3 and TRBJ1-2, is EAGVVQSPRYKIIEKKQPVAFWCNPISGHNTLYWYLQNLGQGPELLIRYENEEAVDDSQLPKDRFSAERLKGVDSTLKIQPAELGDSAVYLCASSLIPRNYGYTFGSGTRLTVV.